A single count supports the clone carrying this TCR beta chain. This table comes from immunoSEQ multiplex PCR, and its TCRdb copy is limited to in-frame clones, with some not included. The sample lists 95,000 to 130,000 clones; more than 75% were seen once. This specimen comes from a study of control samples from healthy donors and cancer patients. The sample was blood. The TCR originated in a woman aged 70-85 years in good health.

The CDR3 region has the DNA TGTGCCAGCAGCATTGGCGGTTCGGGTTACTTCTACGAGCAGTACTTC. Its translation is CASSIGGSGYFYEQYF. V and J are TRBV14 and TRBJ2-7; D call uncertain. The CDR3 covers 16 residues. Germline loops: CDR1 SGHDN, CDR2 FVKESK. V shed 5 bases and J shed 3 bases, with 20 bases lying between them.